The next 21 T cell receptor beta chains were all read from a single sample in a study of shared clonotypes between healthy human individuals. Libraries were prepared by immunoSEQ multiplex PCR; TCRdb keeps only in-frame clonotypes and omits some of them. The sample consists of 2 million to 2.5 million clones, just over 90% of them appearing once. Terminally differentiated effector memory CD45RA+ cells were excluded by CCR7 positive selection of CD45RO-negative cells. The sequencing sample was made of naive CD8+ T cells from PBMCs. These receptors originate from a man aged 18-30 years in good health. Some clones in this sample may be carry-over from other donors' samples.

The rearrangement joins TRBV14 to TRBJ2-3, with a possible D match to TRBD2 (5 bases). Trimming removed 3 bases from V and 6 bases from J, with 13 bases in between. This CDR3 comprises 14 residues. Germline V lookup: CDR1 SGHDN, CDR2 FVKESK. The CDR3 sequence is CASSHRRPRDTQYF. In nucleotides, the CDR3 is TGTGCCAGCAGCCACAGGAGGCCAAGGGATACGCAGTATTTT.

CDR3: CASSFPLRTENYNEQFF. Written as DNA, the CDR3 is TGTGCCAGCAGCTTCCCTTTGAGGACAGAGAATTACAATGAGCAGTTCTTC. The genes are TRBV7-2 and TRBJ2-1; possibly TRBD1 for D (6 bases). From germline, CDR1 is SGHTA and CDR2 FQGNSA. Deletions cut 3 bases from V and 4 bases from J, with 19 bases between. This CDR3 contains 17 residues.

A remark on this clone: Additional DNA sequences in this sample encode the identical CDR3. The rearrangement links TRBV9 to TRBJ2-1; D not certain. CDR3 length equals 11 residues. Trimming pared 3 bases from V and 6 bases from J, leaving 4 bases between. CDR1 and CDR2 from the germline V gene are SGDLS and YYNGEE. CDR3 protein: CASSATNEQFF. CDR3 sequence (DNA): TGTGCCAGCAGCGCCACCAATGAGCAGTTCTTC.

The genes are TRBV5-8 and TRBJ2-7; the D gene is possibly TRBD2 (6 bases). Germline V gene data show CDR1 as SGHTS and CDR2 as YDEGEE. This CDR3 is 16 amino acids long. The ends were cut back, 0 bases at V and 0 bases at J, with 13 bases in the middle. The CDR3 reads CASSLARGRRSYEQYF. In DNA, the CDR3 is TGTGCCAGCAGCTTGGCCCGGGGGAGACGCTCCTACGAGCAGTACTTC.

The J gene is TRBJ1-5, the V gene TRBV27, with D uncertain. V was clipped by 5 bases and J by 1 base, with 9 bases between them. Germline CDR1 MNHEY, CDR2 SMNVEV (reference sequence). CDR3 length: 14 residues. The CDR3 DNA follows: TGTGCCAGCAGTCCCGGGATAAGCAATCAGCCCCAGCATTTT. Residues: CASSPGISNQPQHF.

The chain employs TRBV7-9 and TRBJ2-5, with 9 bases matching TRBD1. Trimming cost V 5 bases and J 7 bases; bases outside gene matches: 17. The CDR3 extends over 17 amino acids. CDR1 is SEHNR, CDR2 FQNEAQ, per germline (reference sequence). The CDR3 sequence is CASSPHLTHGTGWTQYF. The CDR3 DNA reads TGTGCCAGCAGCCCACACCTTACCCACGGGACAGGGTGGACCCAGTACTTC.

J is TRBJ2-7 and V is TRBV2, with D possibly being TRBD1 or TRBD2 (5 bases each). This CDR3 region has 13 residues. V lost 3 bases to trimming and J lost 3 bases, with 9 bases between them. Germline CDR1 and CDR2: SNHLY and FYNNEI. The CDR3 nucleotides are TGTGCCAGCAGTGAGAGGGGCATCTACGAGCAGTACTTC. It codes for CASSERGIYEQYF.

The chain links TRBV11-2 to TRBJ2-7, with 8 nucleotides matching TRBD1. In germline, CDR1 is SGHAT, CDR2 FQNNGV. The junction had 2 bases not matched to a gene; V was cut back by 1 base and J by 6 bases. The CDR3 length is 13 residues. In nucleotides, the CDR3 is TGTGCCAGCAGCTTAGTCAGGGGGCCCGAGCAGTACTTC. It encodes CASSLVRGPEQYF.

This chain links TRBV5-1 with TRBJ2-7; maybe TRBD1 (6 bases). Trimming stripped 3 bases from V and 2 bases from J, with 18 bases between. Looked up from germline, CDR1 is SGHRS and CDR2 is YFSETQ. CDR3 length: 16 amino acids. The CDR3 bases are TGCGCCAGCAGCTCCAGACCGACAGGTTCAACCTACGAGCAGTACTTC. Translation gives CASSSRPTGSTYEQYF.

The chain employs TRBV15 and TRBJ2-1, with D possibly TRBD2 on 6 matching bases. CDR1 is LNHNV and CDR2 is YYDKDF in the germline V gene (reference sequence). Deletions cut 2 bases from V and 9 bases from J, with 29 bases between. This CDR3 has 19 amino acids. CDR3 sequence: CATSRSTSTLLNMQGEQFF. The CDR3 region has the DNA TGTGCCACCAGCAGATCAACTAGCACCCTCTTAAACATGCAAGGTGAGCAGTTCTTC. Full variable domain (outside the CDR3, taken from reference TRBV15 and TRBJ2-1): DAMVIQNPRYQVTQFGKPVTLSCSQTLNHNVMYWYQQKSSQAPKLLFHYYDKDFNNEADTPDNFQSRRPNTSFCFLDIRSPGLGDTAMYLCATSRSTSTLLNMQGEQFFGPGTRLTVL.

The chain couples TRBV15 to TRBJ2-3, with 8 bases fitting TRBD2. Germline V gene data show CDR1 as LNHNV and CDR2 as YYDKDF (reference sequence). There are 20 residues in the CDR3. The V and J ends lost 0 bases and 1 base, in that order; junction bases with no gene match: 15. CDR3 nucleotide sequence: TGTGCCACCAGCAGAGATTTTCGGACCCGCGCGGGGGGAGGCACAGATACGCAGTATTTT. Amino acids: CATSRDFRTRAGGGTDTQYF.

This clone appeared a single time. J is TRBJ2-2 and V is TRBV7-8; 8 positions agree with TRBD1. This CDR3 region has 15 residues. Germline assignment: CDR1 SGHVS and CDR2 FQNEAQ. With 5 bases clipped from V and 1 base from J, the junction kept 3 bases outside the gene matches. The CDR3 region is CASSAGTGNTGELFF. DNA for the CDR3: TGTGCCAGCAGCGCCGGGACAGGGAACACCGGGGAGCTGTTTTTT.

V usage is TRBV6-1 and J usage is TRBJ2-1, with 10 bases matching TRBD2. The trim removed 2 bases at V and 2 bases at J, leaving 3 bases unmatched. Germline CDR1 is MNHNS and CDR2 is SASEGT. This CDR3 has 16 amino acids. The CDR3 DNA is TGTGCCAGCAGTGAATACCTAGCGGGGGCCTACAATGAGCAGTTCTTC. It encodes CASSEYLAGAYNEQFF.

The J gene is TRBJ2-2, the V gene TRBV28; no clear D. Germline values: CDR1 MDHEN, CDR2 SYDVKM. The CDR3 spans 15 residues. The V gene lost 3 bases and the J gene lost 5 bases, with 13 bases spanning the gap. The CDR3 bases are TGTGCCAGCAGTTTGGGCTATAGGGATACCGGGGAGCTGTTTTTT. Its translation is CASSLGYRDTGELFF.

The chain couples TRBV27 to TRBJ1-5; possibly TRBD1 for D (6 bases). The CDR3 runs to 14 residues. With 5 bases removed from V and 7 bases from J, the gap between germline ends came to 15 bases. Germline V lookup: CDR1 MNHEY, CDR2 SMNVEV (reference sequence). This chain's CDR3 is CASSNVGGGQPQHF. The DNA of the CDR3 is TGTGCCAGCAGTAACGTCGGGGGCGGGCAGCCCCAGCATTTT.

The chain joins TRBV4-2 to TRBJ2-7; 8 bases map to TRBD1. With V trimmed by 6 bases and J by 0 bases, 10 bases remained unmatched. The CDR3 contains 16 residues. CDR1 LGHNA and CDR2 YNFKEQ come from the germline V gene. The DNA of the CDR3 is TGTGCCAGCAGTCCCGGACAGGGACTTCCCTCCTACGAGCAGTACTTC. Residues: CASSPGQGLPSYEQYF.

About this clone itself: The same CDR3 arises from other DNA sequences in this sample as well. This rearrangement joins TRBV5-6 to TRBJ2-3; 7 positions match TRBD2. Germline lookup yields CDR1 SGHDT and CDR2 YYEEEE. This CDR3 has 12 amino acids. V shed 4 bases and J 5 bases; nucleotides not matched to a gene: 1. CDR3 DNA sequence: TGTGCCAGCAGCCCGGGAGGAGATACGCAGTATTTT. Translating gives CASSPGGDTQYF.

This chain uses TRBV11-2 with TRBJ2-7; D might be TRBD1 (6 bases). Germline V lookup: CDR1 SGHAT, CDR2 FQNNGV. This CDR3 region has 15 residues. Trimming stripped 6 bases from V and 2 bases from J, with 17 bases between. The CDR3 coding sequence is TGTGCCAGCAGAGGGGGTGGGGCTAGGACCTACGAGCAGTACTTC. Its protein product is CASRGGGARTYEQYF.

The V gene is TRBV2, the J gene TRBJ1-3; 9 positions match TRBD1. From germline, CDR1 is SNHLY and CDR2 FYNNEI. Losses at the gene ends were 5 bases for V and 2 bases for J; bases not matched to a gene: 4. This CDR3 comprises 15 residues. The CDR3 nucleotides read TGTGCCAGCAGTCCGAGGACAGGGGCTGGAAACACCATATATTTT. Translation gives CASSPRTGAGNTIYF.

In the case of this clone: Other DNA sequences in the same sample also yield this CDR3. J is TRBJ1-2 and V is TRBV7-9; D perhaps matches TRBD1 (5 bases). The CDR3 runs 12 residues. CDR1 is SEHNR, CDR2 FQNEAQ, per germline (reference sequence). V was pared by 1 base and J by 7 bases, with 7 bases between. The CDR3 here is CASSLGGAGYTF. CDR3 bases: TGTGCCAGCAGCTTAGGCGGGGCTGGCTACACCTTC.

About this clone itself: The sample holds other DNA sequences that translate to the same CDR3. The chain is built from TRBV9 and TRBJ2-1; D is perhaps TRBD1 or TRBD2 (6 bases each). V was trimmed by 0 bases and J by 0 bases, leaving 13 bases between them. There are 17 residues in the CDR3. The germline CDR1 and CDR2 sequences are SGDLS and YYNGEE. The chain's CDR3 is CASSVGGAASSYNEQFF. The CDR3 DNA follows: TGTGCCAGCAGCGTAGGGGGGGCCGCAAGCTCCTACAATGAGCAGTTCTTC.